These T cell receptor beta chains were read from a single sample in a study of T cell changes during pregnancy in multiple sclerosis. Clones were read by immunoSEQ multiplex PCR, and TCRdb kept only the in-frame ones, dropping some. In the table there are approximately 32,000 clones, 75% to 90% of which are singletons. The sequencing used CD8+ T cells from peripheral blood mononuclear cells, collected in the second trimester of pregnancy. The receptors stem from a female donor with multiple sclerosis, enrolled in a pregnancy study. Both conserved end residues are part of each CDR3. A D gene is named only where the DNA matches it firmly. Clone size is stated in some rows and not others, as once, few, many or a class when expanded.

V	J	size	D	CDR3	DNA
TRBV15	TRBJ1-3	.	TRBD1	CATSRDRAAGNTIYF	TGTGCCACCAGCAGGGACAGGGCAGCAGGAAACACCATATATTTT
TRBV4-1	TRBJ2-3	.	.	CASSQSPGLAALDTQYF	TGCGCCAGCAGCCAAAGCCCTGGGCTAGCAGCCTTGGATACGCAGTATTTT
TRBV5-1	TRBJ2-5	.	.	CASSRQGWREQYF	TGCGCCAGCAGCCGACAGGGTTGGAGGGAGCAGTACTTC
TRBV13	TRBJ2-7	.	.	CASSSQTTPHEQYF	TGTGCCAGCAGCTCGCAGACAACTCCCCACGAGCAGTACTTC
TRBV5-1	TRBJ2-5	.	.	CASSLYGEETQYF	TGCGCCAGCAGCTTATACGGGGAAGAGACCCAGTACTTC
TRBV7-2	TRBJ1-2	few	.	CASIKLEVLHFLPFF	TGTGCCAGCATCAAACTCGAGGTCCTTCACTTCCTTCCCTTCTTC
TRBV5-4	TRBJ2-3	once	.	CASSLVGSQDTQYF	TGTGCCAGCAGCTTGGTTGGGAGTCAAGATACGCAGTATTTT
TRBV19	TRBJ1-1	.	.	CASSNAVEAFF	TGTGCCAGTAGTAACGCGGTTGAAGCTTTCTTT
TRBV27	TRBJ2-1	.	TRBD2	CASSPTSGRGNEQFF	TGTGCCAGCAGTCCTACTAGCGGGAGGGGGAATGAGCAGTTCTTC
TRBV10-3	TRBJ2-2	.	.	CAISHPTVNTGELFF	TGTGCCATCAGTCATCCCACGGTGAACACCGGGGAGCTGTTTTTT